This T cell receptor beta chain was profiled in a study of blood T cell repertoires in COVID-19. Using immunoSEQ multiplex PCR, the repertoire was profiled, and TCRdb retains in-frame clones only, with some absent. The sample has over 150,000 clones, 80% to 90% seen once. Sequenced material: peripheral blood. This receptor was identified in a human donor in a cohort sampled during active COVID-19.

The CDR3 bases are TGTGCCAGCAGTTACTTCGGTTCCTACGAGCAGTACTTC. The encoded protein is CASSYFGSYEQYF. The chain links TRBV6-5 to TRBJ2-7; D gene uncertain. Germline lookup yields CDR1 MNHEY and CDR2 SVGAGI. The CDR3 is 13 residues long. V lost 1 base and J 1 base, leaving 5 bases between the germline ends.